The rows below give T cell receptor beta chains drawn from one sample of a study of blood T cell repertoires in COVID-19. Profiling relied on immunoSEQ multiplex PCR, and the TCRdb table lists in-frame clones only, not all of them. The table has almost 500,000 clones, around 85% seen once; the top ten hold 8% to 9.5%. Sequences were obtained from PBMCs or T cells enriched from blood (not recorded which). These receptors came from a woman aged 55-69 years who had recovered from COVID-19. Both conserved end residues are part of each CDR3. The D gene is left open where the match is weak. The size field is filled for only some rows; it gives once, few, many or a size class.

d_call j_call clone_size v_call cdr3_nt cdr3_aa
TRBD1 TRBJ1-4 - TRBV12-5 TGTGCTAGTGGTTTGGTACTCACGGGGACAGGGATAATGGGACTGACTAATGAAAAACTGTTTTTT CASGLVLTGTGIMGLTNEKLFF
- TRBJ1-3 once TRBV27 TGTGCCAGCAGTTGGACAGCAGGCTCTGGAAACACCATATATTTT CASSWTAGSGNTIYF
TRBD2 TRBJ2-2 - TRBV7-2 TGTGCCAGCAGCTCAAGGACTAGCGGCGAGACCGGGGAGCTGTTTTTT CASSSRTSGETGELFF
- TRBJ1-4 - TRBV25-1 TGTGCCAGCAGTAGACGGGTCCAGGGAGGCGAAAAACTGTTTTTT CASSRRVQGGEKLFF
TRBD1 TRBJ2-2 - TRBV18 TGTGCCAGCTCACTACAAGGGGGCGCCGGCGGGGAGCTGTTTTTT CASSLQGGAGGELFF
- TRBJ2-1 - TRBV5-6 TGTGCCAGCAGCTTAAACTATGAGCAGTTCTTC CASSLNYEQFF
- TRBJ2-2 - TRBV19 TGTGCCAGTAGTATAGCCAGATATGTCGTTGGCGGGGAGCTGTTTTTT CASSIARYVVGGELFF
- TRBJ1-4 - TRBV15 TGTGCCACCAAGGGAGGTGAAAAACTGTTTTTT CATKGGEKLFF
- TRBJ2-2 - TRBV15 TGTGCCACCAGCAGAGATCGGGGATGGGCCGGGGAGCTGTTTTTT CATSRDRGWAGELFF
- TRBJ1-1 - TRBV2 TGTGCCAGCAGGGGACAGAACACTGAAGCTTTCTTT CASRGQNTEAFF
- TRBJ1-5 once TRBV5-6 TGTGCCAGCAGCTTGGGGGCCCCAATAGAGAGCAATCAGCCCCAGCATTTT CASSLGAPIESNQPQHF
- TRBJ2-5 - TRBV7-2 TGTGCCAGCTCCCGGTCTAGCGTGGAGACCCAGTACTTC CASSRSSVETQYF
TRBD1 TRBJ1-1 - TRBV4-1 TGCGCCAGCAGCCCCGGACAGGGGGCAACTGAAGCTTTCTTT CASSPGQGATEAFF